These 7 T cell receptor beta chains share one sample of origin, sequenced in a study of T cells in localized non-small cell lung cancer. Libraries were prepared by immunoSEQ multiplex PCR; TCRdb keeps only in-frame clonotypes and omits some of them. The sample has over 70,000 clones, approximately 90% seen once. The sample consisted of PBMCs, taken before any cancer treatment. Receptors were obtained from a woman aged 35-70 years with stage II squamous cell lung carcinoma.

The chain combines TRBV30 with TRBJ1-1; 10 nucleotides line up with TRBD1. From germline, CDR1 is GTSNPN and CDR2 SVGIG (reference sequence). Trimming cost V 0 bases and J 6 bases; bases outside gene matches: 1. This CDR3 contains 13 residues. The CDR3 loop is CAWSVGTGAEAFF. The CDR3 DNA follows: TGTGCCTGGAGTGTAGGGACAGGGGCTGAAGCTTTCTTT.

The V call is TRBV5-6, the J call TRBJ2-5; 7 nucleotides align to TRBD1. This CDR3 spans 15 amino acids. Germline values: CDR1 SGHDT, CDR2 YYEEEE. The junction had 6 bases not matched to a gene; V was cut back by 0 bases and J by 4 bases. The CDR3 reads CASSLAGGLTETQYF. For the CDR3, the DNA is TGTGCCAGCAGCTTGGCAGGGGGTCTTACAGAGACCCAGTACTTC.

The chain links TRBV10-3 to TRBJ2-1; possibly TRBD1 for D (5 bases). The CDR3 covers 14 residues. Germline lookup yields CDR1 ENHRY and CDR2 SYGVKD. V was shortened by 2 bases and J by 3 bases, with 8 bases between the two germline ends. The DNA of the CDR3 is TGTGCCATCAGTGAGAGACAGCTCTACAATGAGCAGTTCTTC. Amino acid sequence: CAISERQLYNEQFF.

The V call is TRBV19, the J call TRBJ1-2, with no clear D. The CDR3 loop spans 14 amino acids. Germline V gene lookup returns CDR1 LNHDA and CDR2 SQIVND (reference sequence). Trimming removed 2 bases from V and 2 bases from J, with 9 bases in between. The CDR3: CASSINLLNYGYTF. The CDR3 DNA follows: TGTGCCAGTAGTATAAATCTATTAAACTATGGCTACACCTTC.

This chain connects TRBV19 to TRBJ2-2; tentatively, D is TRBD1 or TRBD2 (5 bases each). Trimming removed 10 bases from V and 4 bases from J, with 16 bases in between. CDR1 and CDR2 (germline): LNHDA, SQIVND (reference sequence). The CDR3 totals 14 residues. CDR3: CATLDTGPTGELFF. CDR3 coding DNA: TGTGCCACCCTGGACACGGGACCCACCGGGGAGCTGTTTTTT.

The chain links TRBV27 to TRBJ2-4; D perhaps matches TRBD2 (5 bases). The V and J ends lost 8 bases and 0 bases respectively, with 5 bases between them. The CDR3 runs to 12 residues. Germline V CDR1 and CDR2: MNHEY, SMNVEV (reference sequence). DNA of the CDR3: TGTGCCAGCGGACTAGCCAAAAACATTCAGTACTTC. It specifies CASGLAKNIQYF.

This chain joins TRBV19 and TRBJ2-1, with 9 bases matching TRBD2. The CDR3 extends over 15 amino acids. The germline gives CDR1 LNHDA, CDR2 SQIVND (reference sequence). V lost 3 bases, J lost 7 bases, and 7 bases stayed unmatched. CDR3 in amino acids: CASSMSGGPGNEQFF. The CDR3 DNA is TGTGCCAGTAGTATGAGCGGGGGGCCTGGGAATGAGCAGTTCTTC.